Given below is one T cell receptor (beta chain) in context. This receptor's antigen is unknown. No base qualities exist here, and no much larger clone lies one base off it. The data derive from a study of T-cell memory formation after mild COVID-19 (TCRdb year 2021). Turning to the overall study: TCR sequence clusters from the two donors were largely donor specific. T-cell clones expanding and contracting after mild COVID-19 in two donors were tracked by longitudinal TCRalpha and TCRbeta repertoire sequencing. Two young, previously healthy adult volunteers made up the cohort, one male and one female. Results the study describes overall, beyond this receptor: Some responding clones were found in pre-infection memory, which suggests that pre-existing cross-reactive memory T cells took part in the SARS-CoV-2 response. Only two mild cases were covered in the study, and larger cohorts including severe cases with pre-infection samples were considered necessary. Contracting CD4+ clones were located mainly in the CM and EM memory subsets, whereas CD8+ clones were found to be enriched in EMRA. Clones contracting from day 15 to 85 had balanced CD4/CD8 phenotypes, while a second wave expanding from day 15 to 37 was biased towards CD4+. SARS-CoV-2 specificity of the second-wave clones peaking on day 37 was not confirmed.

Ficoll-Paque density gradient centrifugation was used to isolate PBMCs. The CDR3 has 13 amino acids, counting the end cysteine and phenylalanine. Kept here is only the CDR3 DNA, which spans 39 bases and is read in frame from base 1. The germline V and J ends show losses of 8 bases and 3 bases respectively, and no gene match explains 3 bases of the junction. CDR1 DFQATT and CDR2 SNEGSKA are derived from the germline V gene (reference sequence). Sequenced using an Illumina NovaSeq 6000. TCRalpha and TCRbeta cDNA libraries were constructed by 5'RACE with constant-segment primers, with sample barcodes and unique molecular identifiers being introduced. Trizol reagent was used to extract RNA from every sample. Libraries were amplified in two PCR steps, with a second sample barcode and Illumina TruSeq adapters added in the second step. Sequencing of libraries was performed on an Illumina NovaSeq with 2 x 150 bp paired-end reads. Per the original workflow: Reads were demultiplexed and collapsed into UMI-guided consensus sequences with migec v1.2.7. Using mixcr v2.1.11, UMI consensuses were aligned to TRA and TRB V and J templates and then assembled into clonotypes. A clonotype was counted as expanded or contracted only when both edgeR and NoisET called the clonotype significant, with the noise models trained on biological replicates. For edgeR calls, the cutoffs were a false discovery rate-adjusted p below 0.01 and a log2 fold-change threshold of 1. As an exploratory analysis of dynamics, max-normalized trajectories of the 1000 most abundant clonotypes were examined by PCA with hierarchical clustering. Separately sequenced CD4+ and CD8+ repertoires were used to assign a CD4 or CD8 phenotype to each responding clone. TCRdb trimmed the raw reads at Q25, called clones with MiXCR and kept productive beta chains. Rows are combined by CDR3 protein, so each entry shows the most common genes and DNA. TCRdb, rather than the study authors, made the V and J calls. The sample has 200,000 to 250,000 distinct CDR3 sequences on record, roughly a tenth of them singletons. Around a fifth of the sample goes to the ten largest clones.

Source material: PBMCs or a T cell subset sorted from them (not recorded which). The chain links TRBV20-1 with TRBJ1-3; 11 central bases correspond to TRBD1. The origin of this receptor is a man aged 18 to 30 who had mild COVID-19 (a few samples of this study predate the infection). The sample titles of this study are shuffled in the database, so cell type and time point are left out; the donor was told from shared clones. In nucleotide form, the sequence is TGCAGTTCGGACAGGGGGCTTGGAAACACCATATATTTT. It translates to CSSDRGLGNTIYF.